One sample yielded the 23 T cell receptor beta chains listed below, sequenced in a study of OX40 agonist ivuxolimab in advanced cancers. The data were produced by immunoSEQ multiplex PCR, yet TCRdb's version contains in-frame clones alone and is incomplete. Here the sample spans roughly 80,000 clones, 80% to 90% being singletons. The sample was CD4+ or CD8+ T cells sorted from blood, taken in a trial of the OX40 agonist ivuxolimab. These receptors were collected from an adult with an advanced solid tumor such as melanoma, head and neck, liver or kidney cancer.

V and J are TRBV7-9 and TRBJ2-1, with D perhaps matching TRBD2 (6 bases). Trimming took off 5 bases at V and 10 bases at J, with 9 bases between the two ends. Germline values: CDR1 SEHNR, CDR2 FQNEAQ (reference sequence). The CDR3 covers 11 residues. As DNA, the CDR3 is TGTGCCAGCAGCATGGACTACGAGCAGTTCTTC. It translates to CASSMDYEQFF.

The table lists this clone with a few counts. The chain employs TRBV5-1 and TRBJ2-3, with TRBD2 identical over 9 bases. J lost 1 base, V lost 2 bases, and 8 bases had no gene match. Germline loops: CDR1 SGHRS, CDR2 YFSETQ. The CDR3 loop spans 17 amino acids. The CDR3 here is CASSFLAGPFRTDTQYF. CDR3 sequence (DNA): TGCGCCAGCAGCTTCCTAGCGGGACCTTTTCGCACAGATACGCAGTATTTT.

The V call is TRBV5-6, the J call TRBJ1-5, with D uncertain. V gave up 1 base and J gave up 0 bases, with 5 bases separating them. There are 14 residues in the CDR3. Per the germline V gene, CDR1 is SGHDT and CDR2 is YYEEEE. The CDR3 protein is CASSLLYSNQPQHF. The DNA of the CDR3 is TGTGCCAGCAGCTTGCTATATAGCAATCAGCCCCAGCATTTT.

The V call is TRBV7-2, the J call TRBJ2-2; TRBD1 matches 8 bases. Germline CDR1 SGHTA, CDR2 FQGNSA. The J segment lost 5 bases and the V segment lost 6 bases, leaving 11 bases of the junction unmatched. The CDR3 loop spans 16 amino acids. The CDR3 protein is CASRAGAGGLTGELFF. The CDR3 DNA is TGTGCCAGCAGGGCCGGGGCAGGGGGCCTAACCGGGGAGCTGTTTTTT.

The chain recombines TRBV4-1 with TRBJ1-2, with D uncertain. Trimming pared 1 base from V and 2 bases from J, leaving 11 bases between. The germline CDR1 and CDR2 sequences are MGHRA and YSYEKL. The CDR3 covers 15 residues. CDR3 sequence: CASSQAPGRNYGYTF. CDR3 DNA sequence: TGCGCCAGCAGCCAAGCGCCGGGGAGGAACTATGGCTACACCTTC.

The V call is TRBV19, the J call TRBJ2-3; D remains unclear. The V gene's germline CDR1 is LNHDA and CDR2 SQIVND (reference sequence). The length of the CDR3 is 13 residues. Trimming removed 5 bases at V and 0 bases at J, with 6 bases between. The CDR3 DNA is TGTGCCAGTAGTCCCGTTAGCACAGATACGCAGTATTTT. Amino acids: CASSPVSTDTQYF.

The V and J genes are TRBV5-1 and TRBJ1-6; D perhaps matches TRBD1 (5 bases). The CDR3 has 15 amino acids. Germline values: CDR1 SGHRS, CDR2 YFSETQ. The V end was cut by 0 bases, the J end by 10 bases, with 14 bases between. The CDR3 DNA follows: TGCGCCAGCAGCTTGGAATCAGGGTTAGGATCACCCCTCCACTTT. Translating gives CASSLESGLGSPLHF.

This clone turned up a few times. The rearrangement uses TRBV19 and TRBJ1-5, with TRBD1 matching over 7 bases. V gave up 8 bases and J gave up 2 bases; unmatched junction bases: 18. The CDR3 sequence is 18 residues long. CDR1 is LNHDA, CDR2 SQIVND, per germline (reference sequence). CDR3 sequence reads: CASADTGVVSWGNQPQHF. As DNA, the CDR3 is TGTGCCAGTGCCGACACAGGGGTAGTCTCTTGGGGCAATCAGCCCCAGCATTTT.

The V and J genes are TRBV4-1 and TRBJ2-5; TRBD1 is a possible D gene (5 bases). Looked up from germline, CDR1 is MGHRA and CDR2 is YSYEKL. Trimming stripped 4 bases from V and 5 bases from J, with 14 bases between. CDR3 length: 14 amino acids. CDR3 in DNA: TGCGCCAGCAGCCCCGTGACAGCAGAGGAGACCCAGTACTTC. Amino acids: CASSPVTAEETQYF.

This clone has just a few counts. This CDR3 is also generated by other DNA sequences in the sample. The chain uses TRBV4-2 and TRBJ1-1; D perhaps matches TRBD1 (5 bases). Germline loops: CDR1 LGHNA, CDR2 YNFKEQ. V lost 0 bases to trimming and J lost 4 bases, with 6 bases between them. The length of the CDR3 is 13 residues. CDR3 DNA: TGTGCCAGCAGCCAAGAAAGGGGCACTGAAGCTTTCTTT. Its protein is CASSQERGTEAFF.

This clone showed up just once. The chain couples TRBV4-2 to TRBJ2-5; D remains ambiguous. Germline V gives CDR1 LGHNA, CDR2 YNFKEQ. V lost 3 bases to trimming and J lost 2 bases, with 10 bases between them. The CDR3 runs 14 residues. The CDR3 nucleotides are TGTGCCAGCAGCCAGAGCCAGATACAAGAGACCCAGTACTTC. Protein: CASSQSQIQETQYF.

V gene TRBV7-2 combines with J gene TRBJ1-5, with D possibly being TRBD1 (5 bases). V was cut by 4 bases and J by 2 bases, with 15 bases left in between. CDR1 and CDR2 from the germline V gene are SGHTA and FQGNSA. There are 16 residues in the CDR3. CDR3 bases: TGTGCCAGCAGCTCGGGACGGGCCCGGGGCAATCAGCCCCAGCATTTT. It translates to CASSSGRARGNQPQHF.

For the CDR3, the DNA is TGTGCCAGTAGTATCCAGGGGGTTCAGCCCCAGCATTTT. Protein: CASSIQGVQPQHF. This chain links TRBV19 with TRBJ1-5; 7 bases agree with TRBD1. The CDR3 has 13 amino acids. V shed 3 bases and J 6 bases; nucleotides not matched to a gene: 2. The V gene's germline CDR1 is LNHDA and CDR2 SQIVND (reference sequence).

The chain carries TRBV5-5 and TRBJ1-1, with no clear D. The germline CDR1 and CDR2 sequences are SGHKS and YYEKEE (reference sequence). Trimming removed 5 bases from V and 6 bases from J, with 14 bases in between. This CDR3 region has 13 residues. The CDR3 bases are TGTGCCAGCAGACCCGACGCCTTCGCTGAAGCTTTCTTT. This codes for CASRPDAFAEAFF.

CDR3 sequence: CASFVYEQYF. The CDR3 DNA reads TGCGCCAGCTTCGTATACGAGCAGTACTTC. The V gene is TRBV5-1, the J gene TRBJ2-7, with D unclear. CDR1 is SGHRS and CDR2 is YFSETQ in the germline V gene. V shed 7 bases and J shed 4 bases, with 6 bases lying between them. CDR3 length: 10 amino acids.

The rearrangement joins TRBV7-9 to TRBJ2-3, with 8 nucleotides matching TRBD1. CDR3 length: 16 residues. After removal of 0 bases from V and 5 bases from J, the junction contained 7 bases not matched to a gene. Germline values: CDR1 SEHNR, CDR2 FQNEAQ (reference sequence). The CDR3 DNA reads as TGTGCCAGCAGCTTAGCGGGCAGGGGGCAAGAAGATACGCAGTATTTT. Amino acids: CASSLAGRGQEDTQYF.

V usage is TRBV5-1 and J usage is TRBJ1-2, with no clear D. From germline, CDR1 is SGHRS and CDR2 YFSETQ. V lost 0 bases and J lost 14, with 14 bases in between. The CDR3 covers 12 residues. As DNA, the CDR3 is TGCGCCAGCAGCTTGGATACAGTTCAGGAAACCTTC. This sequence encodes CASSLDTVQETF.

The chain recombines TRBV30 with TRBJ1-1; D unclear. The CDR3 spans 11 residues. Germline CDR1 reads GTSNPN; CDR2 reads SVGIG (reference sequence). Deletions cut 1 base from V and 8 bases from J, with 8 bases between. CDR3 amino acids: CAWSAREEAFF. CDR3 sequence (DNA): TGTGCCTGGAGTGCGAGAGAGGAAGCTTTCTTT.

The V and J genes are TRBV28 and TRBJ1-1, with 7 bases matching TRBD1. V shed 7 bases and J 9 bases; nucleotides not matched to a gene: 5. The CDR3 spans 11 residues. Per the germline V gene, CDR1 is MDHEN and CDR2 is SYDVKM. The CDR3 DNA follows: TGTGCCAGCACCAGGGGGACTAAAGCTTTCTTT. As protein: CASTRGTKAFF.

The chain has TRBV15 and TRBJ2-5; weak D call: TRBD2 (5 bases). V dropped 4 bases and J dropped 2 bases, with 11 bases sitting between them. The CDR3 spans 14 residues. Germline CDR1 reads LNHNV; CDR2 reads YYDKDF (reference sequence). This CDR3 reads CATSIRRGQETQYF. CDR3 coding DNA: TGTGCCACCAGCATCCGACGGGGACAAGAGACCCAGTACTTC.

This chain uses TRBV11-2 with TRBJ2-3; 14 bases agree with TRBD2. Germline V gene sequence: CDR1 SGHAT, CDR2 FQNNGV. This CDR3 comprises 17 residues. Germline trimming cut 1 base from V and 8 bases from J; bases unmatched to any gene: 8. CDR3 amino acids: CASSLGLAGGPSGTQYF. DNA of the CDR3: TGTGCCAGCAGCTTAGGACTAGCGGGGGGGCCTAGTGGTACGCAGTATTTT.

The CDR3, as DNA: TGTGCCAGCAGTCCTCCCGGGACAGCAAATGAAAAACTGTTTTTT. Translation gives CASSPPGTANEKLFF. V and J are TRBV28 and TRBJ1-4, with TRBD1 matching over 7 bases. Looked up from germline, CDR1 is MDHEN and CDR2 is SYDVKM. V was clipped by 5 bases and J by 5 bases; unmatched bases: 8. The CDR3 covers 15 residues.

V usage is TRBV30 and J usage is TRBJ2-7, with unresolved D. Germline-derived CDR1 and CDR2 are GTSNPN and SVGIG (reference sequence). CDR3 length: 13 amino acids. Deletions cut 4 bases from V and 0 bases from J, with 10 bases between. DNA of the CDR3: TGTGCCTGGAACCCGGACGTCTCCTACGAGCAGTACTTC. It is translated as CAWNPDVSYEQYF.